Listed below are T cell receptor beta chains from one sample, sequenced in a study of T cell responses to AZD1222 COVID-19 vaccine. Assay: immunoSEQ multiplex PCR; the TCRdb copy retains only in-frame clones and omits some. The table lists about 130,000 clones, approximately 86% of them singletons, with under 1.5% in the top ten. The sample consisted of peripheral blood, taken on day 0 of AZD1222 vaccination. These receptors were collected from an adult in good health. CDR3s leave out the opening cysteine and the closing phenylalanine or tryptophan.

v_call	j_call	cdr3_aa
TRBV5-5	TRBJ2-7	ASTHPREPYEQY
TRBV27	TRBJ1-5	ASSSGPRSAQH
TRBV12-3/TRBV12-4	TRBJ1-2	ASSLTDYGYT
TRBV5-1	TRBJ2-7	ASSLPGQGTYEQY
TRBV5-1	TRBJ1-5	ASSLGPVGSNQPQH
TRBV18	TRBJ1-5	ASSPGISNQPQH
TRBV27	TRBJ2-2	ATRGPNTGELF
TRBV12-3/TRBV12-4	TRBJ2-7	ASRSRDRYEQY
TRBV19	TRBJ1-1	ASSTPLDRASPNTEAF
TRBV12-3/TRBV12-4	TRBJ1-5	ASSFGLSEPQH
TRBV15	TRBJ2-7	ATSRGWSLSYEQY
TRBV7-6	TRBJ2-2	ASSPDPKSNTGELF
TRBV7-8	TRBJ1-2	ASSQSGANYGYT
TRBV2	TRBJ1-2	ASTGQPNYGYT
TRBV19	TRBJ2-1	ASSTGVLGEQF
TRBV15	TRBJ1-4	ATESRTNEKLF
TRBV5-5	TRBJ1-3	ASQPGSSTGNTIY
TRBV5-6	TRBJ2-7	ASNVYPGTNSYEQY
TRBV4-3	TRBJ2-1	ASSQGPAGTYNEQF
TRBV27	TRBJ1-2	ASSLWKGYT
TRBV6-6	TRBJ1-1	ASSYAGADTEAF
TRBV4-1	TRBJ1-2	ASSQGQGANYGYT
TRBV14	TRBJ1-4	ASSQDQRRDRYPTTNEKLF
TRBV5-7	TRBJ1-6	ASSLDRQPNSPLH
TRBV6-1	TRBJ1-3	ASSEWGMGANTIY
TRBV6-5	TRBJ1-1	ASTWGGEATEAF
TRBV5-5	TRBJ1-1	ASSFPPGMNTEAF
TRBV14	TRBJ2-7	ASSQGSGGRYEQY
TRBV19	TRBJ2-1	ASTLSTSGGMYNEQF
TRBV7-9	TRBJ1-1	ASSTGGNTEAF
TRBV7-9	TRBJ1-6	ASTARGNNSPLH
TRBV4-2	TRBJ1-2	ASSKQTEDYGYT
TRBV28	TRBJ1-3	ASSLNYRRTEAYGNTIY
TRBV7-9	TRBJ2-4	ASSPGVDIQY
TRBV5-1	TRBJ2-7	ASSPLGPYEQY
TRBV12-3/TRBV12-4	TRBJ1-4	ASMTGGREKLF
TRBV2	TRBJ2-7	ASSERQNYEQY
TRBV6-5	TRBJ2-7	ASMRDRGRNEQY